The clone carrying this T cell receptor (beta chain) came up once. Its antigen is undetermined. V was clipped by 1 base and J by 7 bases, with 14 bases between them. CDR1 and CDR2 from the germline V gene are DFQATT and SNEGSKA (reference sequence). CDR3 length: 15 amino acids. Genomic DNA was employed as the template in profiling TCR beta VDJ and CDR3. One entry per CDR3 protein results from TCRdb running MiXCR on the reads. The sample consists of under 200,000 distinct CDR3 sequences, roughly 43% of them appearing once. This record comes from a study of CD8+CD57+ T cells in acquired aplastic anemia. Study summary: DNA recovered from sorted CD4+ and CD8+ cells had a mean of about 3.5 ug.

All sequencing subjects had displayed CD8+CD57+ cell expansion on flow cytometry. Overall study results and limits: Patients versus controls showed no significant CD8+ Simpson's diversity difference.

The sample was sorted CD4+, CD8+, or CD8+CD57+ T cells (not recorded which) from PBMCs. The gene calls are TRBV20-1 and TRBJ1-6, with unresolved D. This TCR was sampled from a human donor with aplastic anemia. The CDR3 is CSARGVEVNNSPLHF. In DNA form, the CDR3 reads TGCAGTGCTAGAGGAGTGGAAGTTAACAATTCACCCCTCCACTTT.